The clone carrying this T cell receptor beta chain occurred a few times. These data originate in a study of identical twins. TCRdb re-derived calls from the 5' RACE reads in MiXCR, one entry per CDR3 protein. The profile covers 420,000 or so distinct CDR3 sequences, with about a fifth appearing a single time and approximately 12% taken by the ten largest. This CDR3 spans 15 amino acids. From germline, CDR1 is SGDLS and CDR2 YYNGEE. The V gene end was trimmed by 3 bases and the J gene end by 6 bases; junction bases not matched to a gene: 1. Every one of the donors was a healthy Caucasian. This sequence was found in a man in his fifties or sixties in good health. The sequencing input was naive T cells sorted from blood. The chain has TRBV9 and TRBJ2-1; 15 bases match TRBD2. The DNA of the CDR3 is TGTGCCAGCAGCGAGGGACTAGCGGGAGGCAATGAGCAGTTCTTC. As protein: CASSEGLAGGNEQFF. The whole variable domain, remainder taken from reference TRBV9 and TRBJ2-1, is DSGVTQTPKHLITATGQRVTLRCSPRSGDLSVYWYQQSLDQGLQFLIQYYNGEERAKGNILERFSAQQFPDLHSELNLSSLELGDSALYFCASSEGLAGGNEQFFGPGTRLTVL.